The 29 T cell receptor beta chains below all came from one sample that was sequenced in a study of blood T cell repertoires in COVID-19. Clones were read by immunoSEQ multiplex PCR, and TCRdb kept only the in-frame ones, dropping some. The sample includes about 260,000 clones, about 87% seen only once; the top ten take about 1.6%. Sequenced sample: peripheral blood. The receptors here all came from a middle-aged woman who had recovered from COVID-19.

This clone showed up just a few times. The J gene is TRBJ1-2, the V gene TRBV27, with D possibly matching TRBD1 (6 bases). V lost 5 bases, J lost 4 bases, and 17 bases lay in between. From germline, CDR1 is MNHEY and CDR2 SMNVEV (reference sequence). The CDR3 is 15 amino acids. This CDR3 is CASSPIGGGLYGYTF. CDR3 nucleotide sequence: TGTGCCAGCAGTCCTATTGGGGGCGGACTCTATGGCTACACCTTC.

The V and J genes are TRBV6-2 or TRBV6-3 and TRBJ1-2, with no clear D. The CDR3 loop spans 16 amino acids. Trimming shortened V by 0 bases and J by 3 bases, and 14 bases separated the two germline ends. Looked up from germline, CDR1 is MNHEY and CDR2 is SVGEGT. The CDR3 region is CASSYSLRMKDYGYTF. The CDR3 bases are TGTGCCAGCAGTTACTCACTCAGGATGAAAGACTATGGCTACACCTTC.

At least ten counts were recorded for this clone. The V gene is TRBV27, the J gene TRBJ1-2; TRBD1 matches at 11 bases. The V gene end was trimmed by 5 bases and the J gene end by 8 bases; junction bases not matched to a gene: 10. The germline V gene has CDR1 MNHEY and CDR2 SMNVEV (reference sequence). This CDR3 contains 15 residues. This chain's CDR3 is CASSLLGQGERGYTF. Here the CDR3 DNA reads TGTGCCAGCAGTCTCTTGGGACAGGGGGAGCGAGGCTACACCTTC.

This chain joins TRBV4-1 and TRBJ2-7; weak D call: TRBD1 (5 bases). The V gene lost 4 bases and the J gene lost 0 bases, with 13 bases spanning the gap. Per the germline V gene, CDR1 is MGHRA and CDR2 is YSYEKL. The CDR3 runs to 15 residues. The CDR3 loop reads CASSPGHFVSYEQYF. The CDR3, as DNA: TGCGCCAGCAGCCCTGGACACTTCGTCTCCTACGAGCAGTACTTC.

This sequence joins TRBV6-6 and TRBJ1-2, with 7 bases identical to TRBD1. The V segment lost 0 bases and the J segment 5 bases; nucleotides outside the gene matches: 3. From germline, CDR1 is MNHNY and CDR2 SVGAGI (reference sequence). The CDR3 is 14 amino acids. The CDR3 protein is CASSYSGGPYGYTF. The CDR3 DNA is TGTGCCAGCAGTTACTCAGGGGGCCCTTATGGCTACACCTTC.

This sequence joins TRBV6-2 or TRBV6-3 and TRBJ1-5; TRBD1 is a possible D gene (6 bases). This CDR3 is 13 amino acids long. Germline CDR1 is MNHEY and CDR2 is SVGEGT. The germline V and J ends were trimmed by 5 bases and 6 bases, with 11 bases remaining between them. The CDR3 DNA follows: TGTGCCAGCAGTCCAAGGGGGGGTCAGCCCCAGCATTTT. Translated: CASSPRGGQPQHF.

The chain links TRBV3-1 (or the pseudogene TRBV3-2) to TRBJ1-6; unclear D gene. V dropped 0 bases and J dropped 10 bases, with 7 bases sitting between them. Germline lookup yields CDR1 LGHDT and CDR2 YNNKEL (reference sequence). CDR3 size: 13 residues. In DNA form, the CDR3 reads TGTGCCAGCAGCCAAGACGGGAGATCACCCCTCCACTTT. This codes for CASSQDGRSPLHF.

The chain employs TRBV5-5 and TRBJ2-1, with 9 bases identical to TRBD1. The CDR3 sequence is 16 residues long. Trimming took 4 bases from V and 0 from J; bases not matched to a gene: 5. The germline V gene encodes CDR1 SGHKS and CDR2 YYEKEE (reference sequence). The CDR3 DNA reads as TGTGCCAGCAGCGCCGGACAGGGGAGCTCCTACAATGAGCAGTTCTTC. Amino acid sequence: CASSAGQGSSYNEQFF.

The CDR3 protein is CASSPIGAENTGELFF. The CDR3 coding sequence is TGTGCCAGCAGCCCTATCGGTGCTGAGAACACCGGGGAGCTGTTTTTT. The chain uses TRBV7-2 and TRBJ2-2; D remains ambiguous. Per germline, CDR1 SGHTA and CDR2 FQGNSA. This CDR3 has 16 amino acids. V shed 5 bases and J shed 1 base, with 14 bases lying between them. Based on the CDR3 plus reference TRBV7-2 and TRBJ2-2, the full variable domain is GAGVSQSPSNKVTEKGKDVELRCDPISGHTALYWYRQSLGQGLEFLIYFQGNSAPDKSGLPSDRFSAERTGGSVSTLTIQRTQQEDSAVYLCASSPIGAENTGELFFGEGSRLTVL.

The gene calls are TRBV19 and TRBJ2-5; 9 bases are a match to TRBD1. The CDR3 extends over 15 amino acids. The germline gives CDR1 LNHDA, CDR2 SQIVND (reference sequence). The junction had 6 bases not matched to a gene; V was cut back by 6 bases and J by 1 base. Here the CDR3 DNA reads TGTGCCAGTAGGCAGGACAGGGGAGGCCAAGAGACCCAGTACTTC. Amino acids: CASRQDRGGQETQYF.

The genes are TRBV5-1 and TRBJ1-3; TRBD1 aligns across 8 bases. CDR3 size: 16 residues. The ends lost 4 bases at V and 0 bases at J; junction bases unmatched: 6. The germline V gene encodes CDR1 SGHRS and CDR2 YFSETQ. CDR3 nucleotides: TGCGCCAGCAGCCCGTTCGGACAGGGCTCTGGAAACACCATATATTTT. Protein sequence: CASSPFGQGSGNTIYF.

The chain uses TRBV5-1 and TRBJ2-3; the D gene is possibly TRBD1 (5 bases). Trimming shortened V by 4 bases and J by 0 bases, and 12 bases separated the two germline ends. Germline CDR1 and CDR2: SGHRS and YFSETQ. The CDR3 sequence is 15 residues long. CDR3 amino acids: CASSKTVTSTDTQYF. The DNA for the CDR3 is TGCGCCAGCAGCAAGACAGTCACTAGCACAGATACGCAGTATTTT.

The genes are TRBV5-5 and TRBJ1-2, with D unresolved. Trimming pared 4 bases from V and 0 bases from J, leaving 10 bases between. This CDR3 is 14 amino acids long. The germline V gene has CDR1 SGHKS and CDR2 YYEKEE (reference sequence). CDR3 coding DNA: TGTGCCAGCAGCCCCCGAGGTCCTAACTATGGCTACACCTTC. As protein: CASSPRGPNYGYTF.

This chain uses TRBV7-6 with TRBJ2-7, with TRBD1 matching over 11 bases. The length of the CDR3 is 12 residues. Germline V gene data show CDR1 as SGHVS and CDR2 as FNYEAQ. Trimming cost V 8 bases and J 6 bases; bases outside gene matches: 3. The CDR3 spells CASAGTGGEQYF. DNA of the CDR3: TGTGCCAGCGCCGGGACAGGGGGCGAGCAGTACTTC.

The genes are TRBV15 and TRBJ2-1, with 8 nucleotides matching TRBD2. Germline CDR1 is LNHNV and CDR2 is YYDKDF (reference sequence). With V trimmed by 1 base and J by 4 bases, 3 bases remained unmatched. This CDR3 contains 15 residues. CDR3: CATSRGAGEYNEQFF. As DNA, the CDR3 is TGTGCCACCAGCAGAGGAGCGGGGGAATACAATGAGCAGTTCTTC.

The V call is TRBV2, the J call TRBJ1-3, with 8 nucleotides matching TRBD1. The CDR3 has 15 residues. V lost 8 bases, J lost 0 bases, and 6 bases stayed unmatched. Germline V gene lookup returns CDR1 SNHLY and CDR2 FYNNEI. Here the CDR3 reads CASFDRGVSGNTIYF. In nucleotides, the CDR3 is TGTGCCAGCTTCGACAGGGGCGTCTCTGGAAACACCATATATTTT.

The chain combines TRBV5-5 with TRBJ1-5, with 8 bases lining up with TRBD1. Germline loops: CDR1 SGHKS, CDR2 YYEKEE (reference sequence). The J segment lost 3 bases and the V segment lost 0 bases, leaving 5 bases of the junction unmatched. The CDR3 covers 16 residues. This chain's CDR3 is CASSLDGTGLNQPQHF. The CDR3 DNA reads as TGTGCCAGCAGCTTGGACGGGACAGGCCTCAATCAGCCCCAGCATTTT.

The table lists this clone with a count of one. The V call is TRBV10-2, the J call TRBJ2-5, with D possibly being TRBD1 (5 bases). V lost 6 bases to trimming and J lost 4 bases, with 9 bases between them. There are 12 residues in the CDR3. Germline loops: CDR1 WSHSY, CDR2 SAAADI. This CDR3 reads CASRGQGETQYF. In nucleotides, the CDR3 is TGCGCCAGCAGGGGGCAGGGAGAGACCCAGTACTTC.

This clone was recorded a few times. The rearrangement uses TRBV13 and TRBJ2-5; TRBD1 agrees at 8 bases. The V segment lost 4 bases and the J segment 0 bases; nucleotides outside the gene matches: 4. Germline V gives CDR1 PRHDT, CDR2 FYEKMQ (reference sequence). CDR3 length: 15 amino acids. In DNA form, the CDR3 reads TGTGCCAGCAGCTCCGACAGGGGATACCAAGAGACCCAGTACTTC. It yields the protein CASSSDRGYQETQYF. Full variable domain (remainder filled in from reference TRBV13 and TRBJ2-5): AAGVIQSPRHLIKEKRETATLKCYPIPRHDTVYWYQQGPGQDPQFLISFYEKMQSDKGSIPDRFSAQQFSDYHSELNMSSLELGDSALYFCASSSDRGYQETQYFGPGTRLLVL.

J is TRBJ1-4 and V is TRBV10-3; 7 bases map to TRBD1. Trimming cost V 5 bases and J 6 bases; bases outside gene matches: 6. The V gene's germline CDR1 is ENHRY and CDR2 SYGVKD. The CDR3 extends over 14 amino acids. The CDR3 bases are TGTGCCATCAGTCGGGACAGTCACTATGAAAAACTGTTTTTT. This gives the protein CAISRDSHYEKLFF.

Concerning this clone itself: An end of the junction does not agree with germline; a read error may underlie this. The V call is TRBV2, the J call TRBJ1-2; D gene uncertain. CDR3 length equals 9 residues. Germline V CDR1 and CDR2: SNHLY, FYNNEI. CDR3 residues: CAKARQASF. For the CDR3, the DNA is TGTGCCAAGGCCCGGCAGGCCTCCTTC.

This sequence joins TRBV6-5 and TRBJ1-2; D uncertain. CDR3 length equals 15 residues. Trimming took off 0 bases at V and 0 bases at J, with 8 bases between the two ends. From germline, CDR1 is MNHEY and CDR2 SVGAGI. For the CDR3, the DNA is TGTGCCAGCAGTTACTCGGGCAATACTAACTATGGCTACACCTTC. This encodes CASSYSGNTNYGYTF.

V is TRBV9 and J is TRBJ2-1, with 8 nucleotides matching TRBD2. The length of the CDR3 is 17 residues. In germline, CDR1 is SGDLS, CDR2 YYNGEE. Trimming at V came to 0 bases and at J to 2 bases, leaving 7 bases not matched to a gene. In nucleotides, the CDR3 is TGTGCCAGCAGCGTAGCTCGGGGGGGCCACACCTACAATGAGCAGTTCTTC. It yields the protein CASSVARGGHTYNEQFF.

In its sample, this clone was seen a few times. The chain joins TRBV14 to TRBJ1-2; D might be TRBD1 (5 bases). Germline CDR1 is SGHDN and CDR2 is FVKESK. This CDR3 contains 18 residues. Between the trimmed V and J ends, which lost 3 bases and 0 bases, there was a span of 20 bases. Written as DNA, the CDR3 is TGTGCCAGCAGCCAGACGACAGCGCCCAGGAGTACTAACTATGGCTACACCTTC. This translates into CASSQTTAPRSTNYGYTF.

The J gene is TRBJ2-7, the V gene TRBV3-1 (or the pseudogene TRBV3-2); no reliable D call. The CDR3 has 14 residues. V was shortened by 4 bases and J by 6 bases, with 16 bases between the two germline ends. Germline values: CDR1 LGHDT, CDR2 YNNKEL (reference sequence). CDR3 amino acids: CASSLQPNSREQYF. In nucleotides, the CDR3 is TGTGCCAGCAGCCTCCAACCTAACAGCCGCGAGCAGTACTTC.

This chain connects TRBV5-1 to TRBJ1-1; perhaps TRBD1 as D (5 bases). Trimming shortened V by 4 bases and J by 2 bases, and 15 bases separated the two germline ends. The CDR3 loop spans 15 amino acids. Germline V gives CDR1 SGHRS, CDR2 YFSETQ. The CDR3 here is CASSLLPGTNTEAFF. The DNA for the CDR3 is TGCGCCAGCAGCCTCCTACCGGGGACTAACACTGAAGCTTTCTTT.

This clone was seen once. The V gene is TRBV5-6, the J gene TRBJ2-2; TRBD2 aligns across 8 bases. Germline V lookup: CDR1 SGHDT, CDR2 YYEEEE. The CDR3 spans 15 residues. The ends lost 0 bases at V and 6 bases at J; junction bases unmatched: 4. The CDR3, as DNA: TGTGCCAGCAGCTTGGCGGGGGGGAGGGCCGGGGAGCTGTTTTTT. This translates into CASSLAGGRAGELFF.

Here the CDR3 reads CASSRDRATDTQYF. The CDR3 bases are TGCGCCAGCAGCAGGGACAGGGCCACAGATACGCAGTATTTT. The J gene is TRBJ2-3, the V gene TRBV5-1; TRBD1 matches at 9 bases. V shed 4 bases, J shed 2 bases, and the junction held 2 bases outside the gene matches. The CDR3 length is 14 residues. The germline gives CDR1 SGHRS, CDR2 YFSETQ.

The chain is built from TRBV18 and TRBJ2-5, with TRBD1 matching over 11 bases. V shed 4 bases and J 2 bases; nucleotides not matched to a gene: 12. This CDR3 has 18 residues. CDR1 is KGHSH and CDR2 is LQKENI in the germline V gene. Here the CDR3 reads CASSLPGQGVSRQETQYF. CDR3 sequence (DNA): TGTGCCAGCTCACTTCCGGGACAGGGGGTTTCTCGGCAAGAGACCCAGTACTTC.